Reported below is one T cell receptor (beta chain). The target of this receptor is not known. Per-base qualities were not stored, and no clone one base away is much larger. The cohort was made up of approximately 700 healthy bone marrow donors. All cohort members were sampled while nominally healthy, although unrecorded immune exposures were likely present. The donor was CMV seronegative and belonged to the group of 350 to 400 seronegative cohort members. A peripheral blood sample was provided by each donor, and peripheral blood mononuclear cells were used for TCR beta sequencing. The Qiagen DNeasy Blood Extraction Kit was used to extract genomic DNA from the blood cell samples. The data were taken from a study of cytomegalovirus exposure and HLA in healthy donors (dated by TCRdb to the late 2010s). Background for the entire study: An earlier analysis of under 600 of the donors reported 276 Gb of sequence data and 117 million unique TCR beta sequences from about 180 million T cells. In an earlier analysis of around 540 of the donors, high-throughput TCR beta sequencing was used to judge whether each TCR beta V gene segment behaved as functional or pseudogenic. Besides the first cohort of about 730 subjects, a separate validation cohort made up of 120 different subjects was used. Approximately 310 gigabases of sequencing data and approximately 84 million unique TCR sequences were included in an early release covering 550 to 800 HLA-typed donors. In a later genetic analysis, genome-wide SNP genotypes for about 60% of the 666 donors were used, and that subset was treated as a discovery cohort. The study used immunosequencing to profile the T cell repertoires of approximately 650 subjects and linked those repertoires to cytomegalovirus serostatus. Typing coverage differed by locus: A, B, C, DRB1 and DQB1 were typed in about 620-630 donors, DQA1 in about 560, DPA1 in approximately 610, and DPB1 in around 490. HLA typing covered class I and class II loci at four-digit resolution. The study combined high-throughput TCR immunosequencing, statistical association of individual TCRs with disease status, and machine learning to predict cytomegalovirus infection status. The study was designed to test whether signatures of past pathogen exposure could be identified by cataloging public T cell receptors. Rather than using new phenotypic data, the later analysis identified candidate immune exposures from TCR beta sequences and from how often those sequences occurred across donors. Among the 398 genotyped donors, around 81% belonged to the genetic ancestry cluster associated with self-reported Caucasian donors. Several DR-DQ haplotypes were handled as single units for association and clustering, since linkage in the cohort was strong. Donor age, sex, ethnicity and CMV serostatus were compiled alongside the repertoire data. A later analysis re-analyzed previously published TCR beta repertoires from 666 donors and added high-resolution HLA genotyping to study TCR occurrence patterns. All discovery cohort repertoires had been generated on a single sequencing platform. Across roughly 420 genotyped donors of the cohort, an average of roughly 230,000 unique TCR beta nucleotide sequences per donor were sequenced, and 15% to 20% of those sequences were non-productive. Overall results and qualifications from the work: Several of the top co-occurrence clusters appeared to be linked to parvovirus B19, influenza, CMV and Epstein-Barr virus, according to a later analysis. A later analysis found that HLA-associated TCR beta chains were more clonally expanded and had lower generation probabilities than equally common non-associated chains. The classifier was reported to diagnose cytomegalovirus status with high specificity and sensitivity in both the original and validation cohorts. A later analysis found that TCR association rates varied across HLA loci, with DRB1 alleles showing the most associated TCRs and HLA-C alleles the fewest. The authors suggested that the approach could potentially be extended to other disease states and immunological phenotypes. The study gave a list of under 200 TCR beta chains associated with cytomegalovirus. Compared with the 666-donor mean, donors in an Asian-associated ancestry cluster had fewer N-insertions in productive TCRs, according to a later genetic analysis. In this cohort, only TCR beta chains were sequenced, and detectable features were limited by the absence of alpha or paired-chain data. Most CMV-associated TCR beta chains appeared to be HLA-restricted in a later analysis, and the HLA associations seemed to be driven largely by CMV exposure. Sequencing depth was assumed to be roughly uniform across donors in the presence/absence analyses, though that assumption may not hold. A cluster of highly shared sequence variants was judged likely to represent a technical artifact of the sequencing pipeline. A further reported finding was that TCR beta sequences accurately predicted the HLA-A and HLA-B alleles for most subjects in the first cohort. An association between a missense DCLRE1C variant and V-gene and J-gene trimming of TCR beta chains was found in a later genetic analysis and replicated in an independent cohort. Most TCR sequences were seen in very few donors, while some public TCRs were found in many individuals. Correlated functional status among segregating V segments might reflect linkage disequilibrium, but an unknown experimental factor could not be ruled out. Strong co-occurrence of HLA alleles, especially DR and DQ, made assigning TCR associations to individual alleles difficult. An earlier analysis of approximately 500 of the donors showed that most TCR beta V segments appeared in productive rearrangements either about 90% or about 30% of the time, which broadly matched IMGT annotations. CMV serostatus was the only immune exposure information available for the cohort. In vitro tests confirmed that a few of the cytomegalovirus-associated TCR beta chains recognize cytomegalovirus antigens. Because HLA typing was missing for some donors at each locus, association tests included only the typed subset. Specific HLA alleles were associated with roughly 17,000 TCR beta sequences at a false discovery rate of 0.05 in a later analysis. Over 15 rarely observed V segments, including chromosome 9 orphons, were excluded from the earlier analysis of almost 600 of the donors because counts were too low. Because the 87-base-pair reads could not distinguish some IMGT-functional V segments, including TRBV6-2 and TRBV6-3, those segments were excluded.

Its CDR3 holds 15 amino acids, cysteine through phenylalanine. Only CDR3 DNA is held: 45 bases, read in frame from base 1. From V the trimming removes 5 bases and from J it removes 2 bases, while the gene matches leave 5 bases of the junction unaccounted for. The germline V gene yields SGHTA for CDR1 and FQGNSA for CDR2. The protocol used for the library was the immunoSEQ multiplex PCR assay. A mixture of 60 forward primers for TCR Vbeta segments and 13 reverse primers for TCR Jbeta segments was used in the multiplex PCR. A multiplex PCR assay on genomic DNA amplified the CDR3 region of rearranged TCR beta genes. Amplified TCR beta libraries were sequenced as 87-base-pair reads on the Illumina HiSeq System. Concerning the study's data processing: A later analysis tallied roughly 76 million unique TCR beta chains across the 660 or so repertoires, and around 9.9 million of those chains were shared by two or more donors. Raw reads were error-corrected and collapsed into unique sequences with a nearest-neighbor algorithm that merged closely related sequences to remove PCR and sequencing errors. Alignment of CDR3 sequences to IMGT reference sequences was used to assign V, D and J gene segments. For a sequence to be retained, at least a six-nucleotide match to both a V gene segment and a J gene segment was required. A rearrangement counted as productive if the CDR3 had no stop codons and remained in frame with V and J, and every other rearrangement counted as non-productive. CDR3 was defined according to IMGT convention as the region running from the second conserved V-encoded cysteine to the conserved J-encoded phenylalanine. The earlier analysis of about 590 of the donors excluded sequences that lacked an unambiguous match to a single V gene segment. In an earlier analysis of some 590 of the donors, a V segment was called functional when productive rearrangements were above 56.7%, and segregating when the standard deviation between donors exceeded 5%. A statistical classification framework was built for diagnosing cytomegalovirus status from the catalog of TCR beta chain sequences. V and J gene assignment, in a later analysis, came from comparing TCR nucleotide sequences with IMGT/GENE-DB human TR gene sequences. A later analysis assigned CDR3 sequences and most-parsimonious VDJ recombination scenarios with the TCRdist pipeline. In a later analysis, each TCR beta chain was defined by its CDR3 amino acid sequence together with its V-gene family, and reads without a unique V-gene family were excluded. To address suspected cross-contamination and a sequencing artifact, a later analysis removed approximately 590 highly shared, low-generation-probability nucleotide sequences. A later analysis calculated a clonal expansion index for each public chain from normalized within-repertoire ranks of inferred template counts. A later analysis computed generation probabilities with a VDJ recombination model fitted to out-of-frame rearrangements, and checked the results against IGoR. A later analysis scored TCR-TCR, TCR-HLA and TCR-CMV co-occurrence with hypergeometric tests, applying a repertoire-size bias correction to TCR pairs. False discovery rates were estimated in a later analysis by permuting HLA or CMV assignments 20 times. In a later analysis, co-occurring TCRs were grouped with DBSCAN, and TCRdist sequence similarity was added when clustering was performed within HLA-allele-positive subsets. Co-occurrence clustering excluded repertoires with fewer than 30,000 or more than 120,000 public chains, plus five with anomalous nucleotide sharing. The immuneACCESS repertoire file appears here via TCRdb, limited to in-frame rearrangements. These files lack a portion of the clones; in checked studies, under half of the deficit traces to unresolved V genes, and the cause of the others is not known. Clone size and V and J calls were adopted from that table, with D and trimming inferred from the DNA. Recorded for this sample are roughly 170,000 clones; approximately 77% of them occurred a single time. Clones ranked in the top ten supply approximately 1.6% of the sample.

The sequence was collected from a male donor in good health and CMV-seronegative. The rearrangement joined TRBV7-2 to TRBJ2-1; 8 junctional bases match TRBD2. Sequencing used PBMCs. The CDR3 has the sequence CASSHSGDTYNEQFF. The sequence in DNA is TGTGCCAGCAGCCATAGCGGGGACACCTACAATGAGCAGTTCTTC.